The 27 T cell receptor beta chains below all came from one sample that was sequenced in a study of cytomegalovirus exposure and HLA in healthy donors. The PCR contained 60 Vbeta and 13 Jbeta primers. Sequencing was performed with immunoSEQ multiplex PCR; in TCRdb, only in-frame clones are kept and a portion is missing. The table shows some 130,000 clones, with approximately 80% occurring only once. The sample consisted of PBMCs. The origin of the receptors is a woman aged 60-70 years in good health and CMV-seronegative.

The rearrangement uses TRBV5-1 and TRBJ2-1; 9 bases line up with TRBD1. The J segment lost 8 bases and the V segment lost 2 bases, leaving 2 bases of the junction unmatched. The CDR3 has 13 amino acids. CDR1 and CDR2 (germline): SGHRS, YFSETQ. The CDR3 reads CASSLQGAHEQFF. In DNA, the CDR3 is TGCGCCAGCAGCTTACAGGGGGCTCATGAGCAGTTCTTC.

This clone was counted between two and nine times. This sequence joins TRBV28 and TRBJ1-2; 9 nucleotides agree with TRBD1. The V segment lost 3 bases and the J segment 7 bases; nucleotides outside the gene matches: 12. This CDR3 region has 16 residues. Germline loops: CDR1 MDHEN, CDR2 SYDVKM. The CDR3 DNA follows: TGTGCCAGCAGTTTGGCCGGGACAGGGATCCTATCTGGCTACACCTTC. This codes for CASSLAGTGILSGYTF.

The chain employs TRBV19 and TRBJ2-1; 7 bases map to TRBD2. The CDR3 runs to 15 residues. V was clipped by 7 bases and J by 1 base; unmatched bases: 7. From germline, CDR1 is LNHDA and CDR2 SQIVND (reference sequence). CDR3 nucleotide sequence: TGTGCCAGTACCCCAACCGGGAGGTCCTACAATGAGCAGTTCTTC. It encodes CASTPTGRSYNEQFF.

The chain carries TRBV6-5 and TRBJ2-7; 9 bases map to TRBD1. The germline CDR1 and CDR2 sequences are MNHEY and SVGAGI. The V segment lost 3 bases and the J segment 7 bases; nucleotides outside the gene matches: 10. This CDR3 is built from 15 residues. CDR3 nucleotide sequence: TGTGCCAGCAGTTATAGACCGGGACAGGGAGAAGAGCAGTACTTC. It specifies CASSYRPGQGEEQYF.

V gene TRBV7-9 combines with J gene TRBJ1-2; D is possibly TRBD1 (6 bases). Trimming shortened V by 3 bases and J by 0 bases, and 17 bases separated the two germline ends. The length of the CDR3 is 17 residues. The germline gives CDR1 SEHNR, CDR2 FQNEAQ (reference sequence). The CDR3 spells CASSFWPQGEANYGYTF. As DNA, the CDR3 is TGTGCCAGCAGCTTTTGGCCACAGGGTGAAGCTAACTATGGCTACACCTTC.

The V and J genes are TRBV11-3 and TRBJ2-1, with TRBD1 matching 7 bases. CDR1 SGHNT and CDR2 YENEEA come from the germline V gene. CDR3 length: 16 residues. With 0 bases clipped from V and 8 bases from J, the junction kept 10 bases outside the gene matches. Here the CDR3 DNA reads TGTGCCAGCAGCTTAGATGGGAGACAGGGCTCGGATGAGCAGTTCTTC. It yields the protein CASSLDGRQGSDEQFF.

The chain is built from TRBV28 and TRBJ2-1, with D perhaps TRBD1 (6 bases). Trimming removed 6 bases from V and 1 base from J, with 10 bases in between. This CDR3 comprises 14 residues. CDR1 and CDR2 from the germline V gene are MDHEN and SYDVKM. CDR3 DNA: TGTGCCAGCAGACAACAGGGATCCTACAATGAGCAGTTCTTC. As protein: CASRQQGSYNEQFF.

The chain has TRBV19 and TRBJ2-2, with 10 bases identical to TRBD1. The CDR3 extends over 15 amino acids. Per germline, CDR1 LNHDA and CDR2 SQIVND (reference sequence). V gave up 7 bases and J gave up 4 bases; unmatched junction bases: 6. CDR3 loop: CASMGTGVRTGELFF. The CDR3 nucleotides are TGTGCCAGTATGGGGACAGGGGTGCGCACCGGGGAGCTGTTTTTT. The full variable domain, completed using reference TRBV19 and TRBJ2-2, is DGGITQSPKYLFRKEGQNVTLSCEQNLNHDAMYWYRQDPGQGLRLIYYSQIVNDFQKGDIAEGYSVSREKKESFPLTVTSAQKNPTAFYLCASMGTGVRTGELFFGEGSRLTVL.

CDR3 nucleotide sequence: TGTGCCAGCAGCGTCGGACTAGCAGGGGAGCAGTACTTC. Translating gives CASSVGLAGEQYF. V gene TRBV9 combines with J gene TRBJ2-7, with 8 bases aligning to TRBD2. This CDR3 comprises 13 residues. Trimming took 2 bases from V and 7 from J; bases not matched to a gene: 5. Looked up from germline, CDR1 is SGDLS and CDR2 is YYNGEE.

This clone showed up just a few times. The chain joins TRBV15 to TRBJ2-5, with 9 bases identical to TRBD1. The germline CDR1 and CDR2 sequences are LNHNV and YYDKDF (reference sequence). V trimming: 5 bases; J trimming: 2 bases; junction bases outside the gene matches: 6. The CDR3 has 15 residues. The CDR3 coding sequence is TGTGCCACCAGCGACAGGGGGTTGGGACAAGAGACCCAGTACTTC. It codes for CATSDRGLGQETQYF.

This chain uses TRBV19 with TRBJ2-7; a possible D gene is TRBD2 (6 bases). Trimming removed 3 bases at V and 5 bases at J, with 11 bases between. The CDR3 covers 13 residues. Germline assignment: CDR1 LNHDA and CDR2 SQIVND (reference sequence). The CDR3 sequence: CASSITGANEQYF. The CDR3 DNA follows: TGTGCCAGTAGTATCACGGGAGCGAACGAGCAGTACTTC.

The chain couples TRBV5-6 to TRBJ2-7; a weak D match, TRBD2 (5 bases). Germline V CDR1 and CDR2: SGHDT, YYEEEE. Deletions cut 4 bases from V and 3 bases from J, with 17 bases between. The CDR3 totals 15 residues. The CDR3: CASSLQQTRDYEQYF. The DNA of the CDR3 is TGTGCCAGCAGCCTACAGCAAACCCGGGACTACGAGCAGTACTTC.

The CDR3 sequence is CASSPRSGANYGYTF. For the CDR3, the DNA is TGCGCCAGCAGCCCCCGATCCGGAGCTAACTATGGCTACACCTTC. J is TRBJ1-2 and V is TRBV5-1; D unresolved. V was pared by 4 bases and J by 0 bases, with 13 bases between. Germline CDR1 is SGHRS and CDR2 is YFSETQ. CDR3 length: 15 amino acids.

The J gene is TRBJ2-7, the V gene TRBV6-5, with 8 bases fitting TRBD1. CDR1 and CDR2 (germline): MNHEY, SVGAGI. Trimming at V came to 10 bases and at J to 3 bases, leaving 8 bases not matched to a gene. This CDR3 comprises 13 residues. Here the CDR3 reads CATRQGQNYEQYF. Here the CDR3 DNA reads TGTGCCACCCGACAGGGGCAAAACTACGAGCAGTACTTC.

This rearrangement joins TRBV28 to TRBJ2-3; 7 bases are shared with TRBD2. J gave up 7 bases and V 2 bases, and 12 bases lay outside the gene matches. This CDR3 is 16 amino acids long. Per the germline V gene, CDR1 is MDHEN and CDR2 is SYDVKM. The CDR3 DNA reads as TGTGCCAGCAGTTTAACGAGAGGCGGGGGTTTATATACGCAGTATTTT. Translation: CASSLTRGGGLYTQYF.

This sequence joins TRBV2 and TRBJ2-1, with D possibly matching TRBD1 (5 bases). CDR1 and CDR2 from the germline V gene are SNHLY and FYNNEI. The CDR3 extends over 14 amino acids. Trimming took 3 bases from V and 6 from J, leaving 12 bases between them. The CDR3, as DNA: TGTGCCAGCAGTGAGGGCAGGGTCGGCAATGAGCAGTTCTTC. Its protein is CASSEGRVGNEQFF.

This chain links TRBV10-3 with TRBJ2-3; 11 bases agree with TRBD2. Per germline, CDR1 ENHRY and CDR2 SYGVKD. V dropped 2 bases and J dropped 3; count of bases not matched to a gene: 7. The CDR3 contains 17 residues. CDR3 DNA: TGTGCCATCAGTGAGACCGAACTAGCGGGAGCTACAGATACGCAGTATTTT. It specifies CAISETELAGATDTQYF.

The rearrangement links TRBV7-6 to TRBJ2-1; D possibly corresponds to TRBD1 (6 bases). The CDR3 extends over 16 amino acids. Trimming removed 4 bases at V and 0 bases at J, with 13 bases between. Per the germline V gene, CDR1 is SGHVS and CDR2 is FNYEAQ. The CDR3 DNA reads as TGTGCCAGCAGCTACCGGACAGTGTTCTCCTACAATGAGCAGTTCTTC. This gives the protein CASSYRTVFSYNEQFF.

V usage is TRBV7-9 and J usage is TRBJ2-7; no clear D. Trimming removed 4 bases at V and 2 bases at J, with 6 bases between. The length of the CDR3 is 12 residues. Germline loops: CDR1 SEHNR, CDR2 FQNEAQ (reference sequence). The CDR3: CASSSTTYEQYF. As DNA, the CDR3 is TGTGCCAGCAGCTCAACTACCTACGAGCAGTACTTC.

This chain links TRBV21-1 with TRBJ1-4; TRBD1 is the table's D call and was not checked against the DNA. TRBV21-1 is a known pseudogene. This CDR3 spans 17 amino acids. The CDR3 sequence: CASSKWDREELGEKLFF. The CDR3 DNA reads as TGTGCCAGCAGCAAGTGGGACAGGGAAGAGTTGGGTGAAAAACTGTTTTTT.

This clone was seen a handful of times. V is TRBV5-1 and J is TRBJ2-1; 8 bases are a match to TRBD2. CDR1 and CDR2 from the germline V gene are SGHRS and YFSETQ. The CDR3 spans 14 residues. Unmatched junction bases numbered 11, after V lost 5 bases and J lost 10 bases. The CDR3 loop reads CASSFPGGAGEQFF. CDR3 nucleotide sequence: TGCGCCAGCAGTTTCCCGGGGGGGGCCGGGGAGCAGTTCTTC.

The chain links TRBV9 to TRBJ1-6; weak D call: TRBD1 (5 bases). The CDR3 totals 15 residues. CDR1 and CDR2 (germline): SGDLS, YYNGEE. Trimming took off 0 bases at V and 10 bases at J, with 14 bases between the two ends. CDR3 amino acids: CASSVGRGPGSPLHF. The CDR3 coding sequence is TGTGCCAGCAGCGTAGGGCGGGGCCCAGGGTCACCCCTCCACTTT. Complete variable domain (other parts from reference TRBV9 and TRBJ1-6): DSGVTQTPKHLITATGQRVTLRCSPRSGDLSVYWYQQSLDQGLQFLIQYYNGEERAKGNILERFSAQQFPDLHSELNLSSLELGDSALYFCASSVGRGPGSPLHFGNGTRLTVT.

The rearrangement uses TRBV7-3 and TRBJ2-1; tentatively, D is TRBD2 (6 bases). The CDR3 length is 16 residues. With 5 bases removed from V and 2 bases from J, the gap between germline ends came to 16 bases. CDR1 is SGHTA, CDR2 FQGTGA, per germline. CDR3 amino acids: CASSLGGASAYNEQFF. The CDR3, as DNA: TGTGCCAGCAGCCTCGGAGGGGCTAGCGCCTACAATGAGCAGTTCTTC.

The J gene is TRBJ2-7, the V gene TRBV19, with a possible D match to TRBD1 (5 bases). V was trimmed by 1 base and J by 3 bases, leaving 13 bases between them. Germline CDR1 LNHDA, CDR2 SQIVND (reference sequence). The CDR3 is made up of 15 amino acids. The CDR3 DNA reads TGTGCCAGTAGTATAGGGGCAGGGTGGCACTACGAGCAGTACTTC. This codes for CASSIGAGWHYEQYF. Using reference TRBV19 and TRBJ2-7 for the parts outside the CDR3, the full variable domain is DGGITQSPKYLFRKEGQNVTLSCEQNLNHDAMYWYRQDPGQGLRLIYYSQIVNDFQKGDIAEGYSVSREKKESFPLTVTSAQKNPTAFYLCASSIGAGWHYEQYFGPGTRLTVT.

The chain couples TRBV2 to TRBJ1-5; 10 bases fit TRBD1. The CDR3 is 15 residues long. Germline trimming cut 6 bases from V and 5 bases from J; bases unmatched to any gene: 7. Germline loops: CDR1 SNHLY, CDR2 FYNNEI. CDR3 in DNA: TGTGCCAGCAGGTCCGGGACAGGGGACTATCAGCCCCAGCATTTT. Its protein is CASRSGTGDYQPQHF.

The genes are TRBV10-1 and TRBJ2-7, with 8 positions matching TRBD1. From germline, CDR1 is WNHNN and CDR2 SYGVQD (reference sequence). J lost 2 bases, V lost 5 bases, and 5 bases had no gene match. The CDR3 spans 14 residues. The CDR3 sequence is CASSRGQGAYEQYF. The CDR3, as DNA: TGCGCCAGCAGTCGAGGACAGGGAGCCTACGAGCAGTACTTC.

The chain joins TRBV23-1 to TRBJ2-7; D is perhaps TRBD1 (6 bases). TRBV23-1 has ORF status, its function being uncertain. The CDR3 is 14 residues long. V lost 2 bases and J lost 4, with 12 bases in between. CDR3 region: CASSQRGSEYEQYF. CDR3 coding DNA: TGCGCCAGCAGTCAAAGGGGGAGTGAATACGAGCAGTACTTC.